These 10 T cell receptor beta chains originate from one sample sequenced in a study of blood T cell repertoires in COVID-19. Only in-frame clones appear in the TCRdb table, and some are missing; sequencing was by immunoSEQ multiplex PCR. The sample consists of about 260,000 clones, about 88% of them appearing once. The sequencing sample was made of peripheral blood. These receptors all stem from a man in his sixties who had recovered from COVID-19.

V usage is TRBV4-1 and J usage is TRBJ2-7; D is uncertain. Looked up from germline, CDR1 is MGHRA and CDR2 is YSYEKL. CDR3 length equals 15 residues. V dropped 3 bases and J dropped 4 bases, with 16 bases sitting between them. CDR3 loop: CASSQNQVVAYEQYF. CDR3 DNA: TGCGCCAGCAGCCAGAACCAGGTTGTGGCTTACGAGCAGTACTTC.

The chain links TRBV5-4 to TRBJ2-7; TRBD2 matches 10 bases. CDR3 length: 15 residues. Germline V gene lookup returns CDR1 SGHNT and CDR2 YYREEE (reference sequence). The junction had 6 bases not matched to a gene; V was cut back by 5 bases and J by 1 base. The CDR3, as DNA: TGTGCCAGCAGTCGGCCTAGCGGGGGTTCCTACGAGCAGTACTTC. Its protein product is CASSRPSGGSYEQYF.

The chain is built from TRBV5-1 and TRBJ1-2; D is unclear. The CDR3 is 15 amino acids. Trimming removed 0 bases at V and 8 bases at J, with 17 bases between. Germline values: CDR1 SGHRS, CDR2 YFSETQ. The CDR3 nucleotides are TGCGCCAGCAGCTTGGTGGCCGCCGGCCGAGGGGGCTACACCTTC. Its protein is CASSLVAAGRGGYTF.

This clone showed up just a few times. The CDR3 region is CASSLRQEDNEKLFF. The CDR3 DNA is TGTGCCAGCAGCTTGAGGCAGGAGGATAATGAAAAACTGTTTTTT. This sequence joins TRBV5-6 and TRBJ1-4; D gene ambiguous. CDR1 is SGHDT, CDR2 YYEEEE, per germline. The V and J ends lost 1 base and 4 bases respectively, with 11 bases between them. The CDR3 has 15 residues.

This chain uses TRBV5-1 with TRBJ2-5, with D perhaps matching TRBD2 (6 bases). CDR1 and CDR2 (germline): SGHRS, YFSETQ. Trimming removed 5 bases at V and 1 base at J, with 15 bases between. The CDR3 totals 15 residues. The CDR3 here is CASRKASAIQETQYF. DNA for the CDR3: TGCGCCAGCAGGAAGGCTAGCGCCATCCAAGAGACCCAGTACTTC. The full variable domain, with the rest looked up from reference TRBV5-1 and TRBJ2-5, is KAGVTQTPRYLIKTRGQQVTLSCSPISGHRSVSWYQQTPGQGLQFLFEYFSETQRNKGNFPGRFSGRQFSNSRSEMNVSTLELGDSALYLCASRKASAIQETQYFGPGTRLLVL.

V gene TRBV14 combines with J gene TRBJ1-2; 9 bases agree with TRBD1. Germline V CDR1 and CDR2: SGHDN, FVKESK. The CDR3 runs to 17 residues. The J segment lost 2 bases and the V segment lost 4 bases, leaving 11 bases of the junction unmatched. This chain's CDR3 is CASSRQLGQGVNYGYTF. CDR3 coding DNA: TGTGCCAGCAGCCGACAGTTGGGACAGGGCGTCAACTATGGCTACACCTTC. Full variable domain (outside the CDR3, taken from reference TRBV14 and TRBJ1-2): EAGVTQFPSHSVIEKGQTVTLRCDPISGHDNLYWYRRVMGKEIKFLLHFVKESKQDESGMPNNRFLAERTGGTYSTLKVQPAELEDSGVYFCASSRQLGQGVNYGYTFGSGTRLTVV.

This clone was seen just once. This chain links TRBV18 with TRBJ1-2, with TRBD1 identical over 8 bases. Losses at the gene ends were 2 bases for V and 5 bases for J; bases not matched to a gene: 4. Germline V gene data show CDR1 as KGHSH and CDR2 as LQKENI. CDR3 length: 14 amino acids. The CDR3 region has the DNA TGTGCCAGCTCACCAGGTCAGGGGGCTTATGGCTACACCTTC. It is translated as CASSPGQGAYGYTF.

This rearrangement joins TRBV7-2 to TRBJ2-1, with unresolved D. V was trimmed by 1 base and J by 6 bases, leaving 13 bases between them. Germline CDR1 SGHTA, CDR2 FQGNSA. The CDR3 loop spans 15 amino acids. The CDR3 DNA follows: TGTGCCAGCAGCTTAGGTTACCACCCCGGCAATGAGCAGTTCTTC. Translating it yields CASSLGYHPGNEQFF.

This clone came up once. The V call is TRBV18, the J call TRBJ2-5; 7 nucleotides match TRBD1. The germline gives CDR1 KGHSH, CDR2 LQKENI. The CDR3 runs 16 residues. J was trimmed by 2 bases and V by 0 bases; bases with no gene match: 6. In DNA form, the CDR3 reads TGTGCCAGCTCACCACCTTATCCAGGGGGACAAGAGACCCAGTACTTC. This sequence encodes CASSPPYPGGQETQYF.

This clone was counted only a few times. The chain joins TRBV30 to TRBJ1-2; D gene unclear. The length of the CDR3 is 15 residues. With 0 bases removed from V and 4 bases from J, the gap between germline ends came to 15 bases. The germline V gene has CDR1 GTSNPN and CDR2 SVGIG (reference sequence). CDR3 DNA: TGTGCCTGGAGTGTGGTGCGGGTCCCACTCTATGGCTACACCTTC. This translates into CAWSVVRVPLYGYTF.